This T cell receptor (beta chain) appears in the sequencing data of a study of shared clonotypes between healthy human individuals. Naive CD8 cells, CD45RO-negative and positively selected for CCR7, excluded terminally differentiated effector memory CD45RA+ cells. The study ran the assay at deep level. In the authors' workflow: In the immunoSEQ data, sequences were junction-only and lacked quality scores, so filtering differed. Only in-frame clones appear in the TCRdb table, and some are missing; sequencing was by immunoSEQ multiplex PCR. The V and J calls and clone size come from that table; D and trimming were worked out from the DNA. The sample shows around 2,100,000 clones, over 85% of them seen only once. Trimming pared 4 bases from V and 7 bases from J, leaving 20 bases between. This CDR3 is 16 amino acids long. The germline V gene encodes CDR1 MGHRA and CDR2 YSYEKL.

The TCR sequence derives from a man between 18 and 35 years old in good health. The chain couples TRBV4-1 to TRBJ2-1; D remains unclear. The source material was naive CD8+ T cells sorted from blood. The chain's CDR3 is CASSPSGYPGHNEQFF. The CDR3 DNA is TGCGCCAGCAGCCCCTCTGGCTATCCCGGCCATAATGAGCAGTTCTTC.